The 21 T cell receptor beta chains in this list originate from one sample, sequenced in a study of tumor and adjacent non-tumor tissue in lung cancer. This sample's RNA came from whole unsorted tissue. A modified ARM-PCR protocol with three rounds of nested PCR amplified TCRbeta. One entry per CDR3 protein, called by TCRdb with MiXCR from the multiplex PCR reads. Here the sample spans around 70,000 distinct CDR3 sequences, 55% to 75% being singletons. The sequenced sample consisted of lung tumor tissue. These receptors came from a man aged 50 to 59 with non-small cell lung cancer.

For this clonotype: Germline is not matched at one junction end, which may reflect a read error. The chain employs TRBV7-9 and TRBJ2-1, with D perhaps matching TRBD1 (6 bases). Germline loops: CDR1 SEHNR, CDR2 FQNEAQ (reference sequence). CDR3 length equals 14 residues. In DNA form, the CDR3 reads TGTGCCAGCAGCCCTCAACAGGGATACAATGATCAGTTCTTC. The encoded protein is CASSPQQGYNDQFF.

At least ten counts were recorded for this clonotype. The CDR3 loop is CASSLAQETQYF. DNA of the CDR3: TGTGCCAGCAGCTTAGCCCAAGAGACCCAGTACTTC. The chain is built from TRBV7-9 and TRBJ2-5; no clear D gene. V lost 0 bases, J lost 1 base, and 0 bases lay in between. CDR1 is SEHNR and CDR2 is FQNEAQ in the germline V gene (reference sequence). The CDR3 runs 12 residues.

The sample holds one count of this clonotype. This may stem from a read error, because a much larger clone lies one nucleotide away. This chain uses TRBV2 with TRBJ2-2, with a weak D call TRBD2 (6 bases). This CDR3 is 13 amino acids long. CDR1 SNHLY and CDR2 FYNNEI come from the germline V gene. The CDR3 sequence: CTSSAGLAGELFF. CDR3 bases: TGTACCAGCAGTGCGGGATTGGCCGGGGAGCTGTTTTTT.

This clonotype appeared once. Being one base from a much bigger clone, this may be a read error. V usage is TRBV12-3 or TRBV12-4 and J usage is TRBJ2-4; D ambiguous. This CDR3 has 14 amino acids. DNA for the CDR3: TGTTCCAGCAGTTTACTTGGAGCCAAAAACATTCAGTACTTC. Residues: CSSSLLGAKNIQYF.

As to this clonotype: The junction and the germline gene differ at one end; a read error may be behind it. The chain uses TRBV6-5 and TRBJ2-2; 8 bases are a match to TRBD2. CDR1 and CDR2 (germline): MNHEY, SVGAGI. The CDR3 totals 16 residues. The DNA of the CDR3 is TGTGCCAGCAGCCCTCGGAGCGGGGGTAGCACCGGGGAGCTGTCTTTT. Translating it yields CASSPRSGGSTGELSF.

As regards this clonotype: The conserved phenylalanine or tryptophan is not found at the CDR3 terminus, so this likely reflects a read error. The chain uses TRBV12-3 or TRBV12-4 and TRBJ2-3; no reliable D call. The CDR3 runs to 14 residues. Trimming stripped 5 bases from V and 2 bases from J, with 11 bases between. The chain's CDR3 is CASSPPVSTDTQYL. Written as DNA, the CDR3 is TGTGCCAGCAGTCCACCCGTATCCACAGATACGCAGTATCTT.

The sample holds a few counts of this clonotype. V is TRBV7-8 and J is TRBJ2-1; 7 nucleotides match TRBD2. Losses at the gene ends were 8 bases for V and 4 bases for J; bases not matched to a gene: 8. The CDR3 is 14 residues long. Per the germline V gene, CDR1 is SGHVS and CDR2 is FQNEAQ. The CDR3 here is CASGWEREYNEQFF. CDR3 in DNA: TGTGCCAGCGGCTGGGAGCGGGAATACAATGAGCAGTTCTTC.

This clonotype was counted once. One junction end does not reproduce the germline sequence, and a read error may be involved. The chain couples TRBV4-1 to TRBJ1-2; D gene ambiguous. The CDR3 length is 14 residues. CDR1 and CDR2 (germline): MGHRA, YSYEKL. CDR3 in DNA: TGCGCCAGCAGCCAGGCGTCCCAAAACTATGACTACACCTTC. This gives the protein CASSQASQNYDYTF.

Points on this clonotype: Since no conserved phenylalanine or tryptophan closes the CDR3, a read error is the likely cause. The chain employs TRBV2 and TRBJ2-1; D remains ambiguous. The CDR3 has 11 amino acids. CDR1 is SNHLY and CDR2 is FYNNEI in the germline V gene. The CDR3 region is CAGSQTTRQFV. In DNA form, the CDR3 reads TGTGCCGGCAGTCAGACAACACGGCAGTTCGTC.

Points on this clonotype: A much larger clone lies a single base off, so this may be a read error. The chain uses TRBV24-1 and TRBJ2-1; the D gene could be TRBD1 or TRBD2 (5 bases each). Between the trimmed V and J ends, which lost 6 bases and 4 bases, there was a span of 21 bases. The CDR3 runs to 17 residues. Germline V lookup: CDR1 KGHDR, CDR2 SFDVKD. Here the CDR3 reads CATSNRIQRGKYNEQFF. CDR3 nucleotide sequence: TGTGCCACCAGTAACCGTATACAGAGGGGCAAGTACAATGAGCAGTTCTTC.

This clonotype occurred a few times. A much larger clone is a single base away; this may be a read error. The conserved phenylalanine or tryptophan is not found at the CDR3 terminus, so this likely reflects a read error. The rearrangement links TRBV29-1 to TRBJ2-7; D is perhaps TRBD1 or TRBD2 (5 bases each). V lost 4 bases and J 5 bases, leaving 15 bases between the germline ends. Germline V gives CDR1 SQVTM, CDR2 ANQGSEA. CDR3 size: 13 residues. The CDR3 region is CSVGAGTGHEQYL. Here the CDR3 DNA reads TGCAGCGTTGGGGCAGGGACCGGCCACGAGCAGTACTTA.

As concerns this clonotype: A much larger clone is a single base away; this may be a read error. Since no conserved phenylalanine or tryptophan closes the CDR3, a read error is the likely cause. The chain combines TRBV14 with TRBJ2-1; D ambiguous. CDR1 and CDR2 from the germline V gene are SGHDN and FVKESK. V was shortened by 0 bases and J by 4 bases, with 10 bases between the two germline ends. The length of the CDR3 is 15 residues. CDR3 sequence: CASSQDQSGYNEQFL. CDR3 nucleotide sequence: TGTGCCAGCAGCCAAGATCAGAGTGGATACAATGAGCAGTTCCTC.

On this clonotype: One end of the junction fails to match germline, which may point to a read error. The chain joins TRBV9 to TRBJ1-6, with a possible D match to TRBD1 (6 bases). CDR1 is SGDLS, CDR2 YYNGEE, per germline. CDR3 length: 15 amino acids. The CDR3 region is CASSETGEGNSTLHF. The CDR3 DNA follows: TGTGCCAGCAGCGAGACAGGAGAAGGTAATTCAACCCTCCACTTT. Full variable domain (remainder filled in from reference TRBV9 and TRBJ1-6): DSGVTQTPKHLITATGQRVTLRCSPRSGDLSVYWYQQSLDQGLQFLIQYYNGEERAKGNILERFSAQQFPDLHSELNLSSLELGDSALYFCASSETGEGNSTLHFGNGTRLTVT.

This clonotype was seen at least ten times. The chain couples TRBV28 to TRBJ1-5; D remains unclear. This CDR3 has 14 residues. The V end lost 6 bases, the J end lost 0 bases, and 9 bases lay between the germline ends. Germline CDR1 and CDR2: MDHEN and SYDVKM. CDR3 nucleotide sequence: TGTGCCAGCAGCCGACACCTTAGCAATCAGCCCCAGCATTTT. Protein sequence: CASSRHLSNQPQHF.

This clonotype is a singleton in its sample. A read error may account for a junction end that differs from germline. Written as DNA, the CDR3 is TGTGCCATCGGTGAGGTATTAGAACAGGGGGCGGATGAGCAGTTCTTC. Translated: CAIGEVLEQGADEQFF. The chain couples TRBV10-3 to TRBJ2-1, with 9 bases fitting TRBD1. Germline values: CDR1 ENHRY, CDR2 SYGVKD. CDR3 length: 16 residues.

The chain is built from TRBV29-1 and TRBJ2-3, with D possibly being TRBD1 (5 bases). CDR1 is SQVTM and CDR2 is ANQGSEA in the germline V gene. This CDR3 has 16 residues. The germline V and J ends were trimmed by 4 bases and 11 bases, with 28 bases remaining between them. This CDR3 is CSVGEAGRSSTGMQYF. As DNA, the CDR3 is TGCAGCGTTGGCGAGGCAGGGCGTTCCAGCACAGGTATGCAGTATTTT.

This chain uses TRBV11-2 with TRBJ2-4; 7 nucleotides align to TRBD2. The length of the CDR3 is 14 residues. Germline V gives CDR1 SGHAT, CDR2 FQNNGV. V was pared by 1 base and J by 7 bases, with 4 bases of the junction left unmatched. The CDR3 nucleotides read TGTGCCAGCAGCTTAGGCACCGGGGGGAACATTCAGTACTTC. It codes for CASSLGTGGNIQYF.

Turning to this clonotype: Germline and junction disagree at one end, which may indicate a read error. The chain recombines TRBV29-1 with TRBJ1-1, with unresolved D. The germline V gene encodes CDR1 SQVTM and CDR2 ANQGSEA. The CDR3 is 14 amino acids. The CDR3 spells CNVVPRLSITEAFF. CDR3 nucleotides: TGCAACGTTGTGCCCAGGTTAAGCATCACTGAAGCTTTCTTT.

The count of this clonotype is one. One base away lies a much larger clone, so this may be a sequencing read error. The V call is TRBV6-1, the J call TRBJ2-5, with 12 bases lining up with TRBD2. CDR1 is MNHNS, CDR2 SASEGT, per germline. The length of the CDR3 is 14 residues. V lost 7 bases, J lost 3 bases, and 3 bases stayed unmatched. The CDR3 DNA sequence: TGTGCCAGCATCTGGACTAGCGGGAAAGAGACCCAGTACTTC. Translation gives CASIWTSGKETQYF.

Comments on this clonotype: It is likely a read error, because the conserved phenylalanine at the end of the CDR3 is missing. This rearrangement joins TRBV11-1 to TRBJ2-7, with a possible D match to TRBD2 (6 bases). Germline loops: CDR1 SGHAT, CDR2 FQDESV (reference sequence). With 9 bases removed from V and 7 bases from J, the gap between germline ends came to 19 bases. The CDR3 consists of 13 residues. The CDR3 DNA is TGTGCCAGTAACTTATCGGGACTCTTGGAGCAGTACCTC. Translating gives CASNLSGLLEQYL.

Of note for this clonotype: At one end, the junction sequence differs from germline, possibly due to a read error. The chain combines TRBV6-5 with TRBJ1-5; unclear D gene. Germline CDR1 reads MNHEY; CDR2 reads SVGAGI. This CDR3 region has 14 residues. CDR3 bases: TGTGTCAGCAGCCGGCTTGGGAGAGATCAGCCCCAGCATTTT. It yields the protein CVSSRLGRDQPQHF.